The entry that follows covers one TCR beta chain sequence. Its antigen is not known. This entry belongs to a study of radiotherapy plus CTLA-4 blockade in lung cancer. Overall study context: Among enrolled patients, over 15% responded and roughly 31% achieved disease control. Study-level results: Early blood T cell clone changes and increased post-radiation serum interferon-beta were reportedly the strongest response predictors.

The CDR3 consists of 15 residues. V lost 2 bases to trimming and J lost 6 bases; unmatched junction nucleotides: 9. The V gene's germline CDR1 is SGHRS and CDR2 YFSETQ. The table came from immunoSEQ multiplex PCR; TCRdb's copy has only in-frame clones and leaves some out. The table has 71,000 or so clones, around 86% seen once. The sequencing used peripheral blood, collected from a patient treated with radiotherapy plus ipilimumab. The chain links TRBV5-1 to TRBJ1-1; 8 nucleotides match TRBD1. The origin of this receptor is a human donor with non-small cell lung cancer who had stable disease on radiotherapy plus ipilimumab. CDR3 nucleotide sequence: TGCGCCAGCAGCTTCCAAACAGGGGGTACTTCTGAAGCTTTCTTT. This codes for CASSFQTGGTSEAFF.